This T cell receptor (beta chain) was retrieved from a study of T cells after yellow fever vaccination. This clonotype was seen a handful of times. The antigen remains undetermined. The CDR3 spans 13 residues. J lost 3 bases, V lost 6 bases, and 3 bases had no gene match. Germline lookup yields CDR1 MGHDK and CDR2 SYGVNS. Overall study results and limits: Reappearing after the booster were most of the clones from primary vaccination (less than 98% CD4, about 88% CD8). FACS-sorted repertoires could contain abundant clonotypes contaminating from the bulk population.

TCRdb reprocessed the 5' RACE reads via MiXCR and lists one record per CDR3 protein. Among around 300,000 distinct CDR3 sequences listed, over 10% were seen once. V gene TRBV25-1 combines with J gene TRBJ2-7; 9 nucleotides line up with TRBD2. Specimen: CD4+ T cells sorted from PBMCs, collected 45 days after the yellow fever booster vaccination. The clonotype comes from a man aged 30-40 years who received the YFV17D yellow fever vaccine. CDR3 sequence reads: CASRGLAVYEQYF. The CDR3 DNA reads TGTGCCAGCAGGGGACTAGCAGTCTACGAGCAGTACTTC.